The present T cell receptor (beta chain) was sequenced within a study of beta chain features in type 1 diabetes. Whole-study results and caveats: In all four CD4+ subsets, TCRB CDR3 length was significantly, moderately reduced in type 1 diabetes.

A remark on this clone: Its antigen remains unidentified.

cDNA synthesis used the whole RNA isolate, giving expressed TCRB sequences. Profiling relied on immunoSEQ multiplex PCR, and the TCRdb table lists in-frame clones only, not all of them. Altogether about 640,000 clones are present, around 12% being singletons, with the ten largest covering around 0.12%. CDR3 length: 13 residues. Germline CDR1 and CDR2: SGDLS and YYNGEE. The germline V and J ends were trimmed by 7 bases and 0 bases, with 10 bases remaining between them. This chain uses TRBV9 with TRBJ1-1; D is uncertain. The TCR originated in a man aged 25-45 years with type 1 diabetes. Sequencing was carried out using naive CD4+ T cells from blood. The CDR3 DNA follows: TGTGCCAGCGCTGGAGACCTGAACACTGAAGCTTTCTTT. Translating it yields CASAGDLNTEAFF.